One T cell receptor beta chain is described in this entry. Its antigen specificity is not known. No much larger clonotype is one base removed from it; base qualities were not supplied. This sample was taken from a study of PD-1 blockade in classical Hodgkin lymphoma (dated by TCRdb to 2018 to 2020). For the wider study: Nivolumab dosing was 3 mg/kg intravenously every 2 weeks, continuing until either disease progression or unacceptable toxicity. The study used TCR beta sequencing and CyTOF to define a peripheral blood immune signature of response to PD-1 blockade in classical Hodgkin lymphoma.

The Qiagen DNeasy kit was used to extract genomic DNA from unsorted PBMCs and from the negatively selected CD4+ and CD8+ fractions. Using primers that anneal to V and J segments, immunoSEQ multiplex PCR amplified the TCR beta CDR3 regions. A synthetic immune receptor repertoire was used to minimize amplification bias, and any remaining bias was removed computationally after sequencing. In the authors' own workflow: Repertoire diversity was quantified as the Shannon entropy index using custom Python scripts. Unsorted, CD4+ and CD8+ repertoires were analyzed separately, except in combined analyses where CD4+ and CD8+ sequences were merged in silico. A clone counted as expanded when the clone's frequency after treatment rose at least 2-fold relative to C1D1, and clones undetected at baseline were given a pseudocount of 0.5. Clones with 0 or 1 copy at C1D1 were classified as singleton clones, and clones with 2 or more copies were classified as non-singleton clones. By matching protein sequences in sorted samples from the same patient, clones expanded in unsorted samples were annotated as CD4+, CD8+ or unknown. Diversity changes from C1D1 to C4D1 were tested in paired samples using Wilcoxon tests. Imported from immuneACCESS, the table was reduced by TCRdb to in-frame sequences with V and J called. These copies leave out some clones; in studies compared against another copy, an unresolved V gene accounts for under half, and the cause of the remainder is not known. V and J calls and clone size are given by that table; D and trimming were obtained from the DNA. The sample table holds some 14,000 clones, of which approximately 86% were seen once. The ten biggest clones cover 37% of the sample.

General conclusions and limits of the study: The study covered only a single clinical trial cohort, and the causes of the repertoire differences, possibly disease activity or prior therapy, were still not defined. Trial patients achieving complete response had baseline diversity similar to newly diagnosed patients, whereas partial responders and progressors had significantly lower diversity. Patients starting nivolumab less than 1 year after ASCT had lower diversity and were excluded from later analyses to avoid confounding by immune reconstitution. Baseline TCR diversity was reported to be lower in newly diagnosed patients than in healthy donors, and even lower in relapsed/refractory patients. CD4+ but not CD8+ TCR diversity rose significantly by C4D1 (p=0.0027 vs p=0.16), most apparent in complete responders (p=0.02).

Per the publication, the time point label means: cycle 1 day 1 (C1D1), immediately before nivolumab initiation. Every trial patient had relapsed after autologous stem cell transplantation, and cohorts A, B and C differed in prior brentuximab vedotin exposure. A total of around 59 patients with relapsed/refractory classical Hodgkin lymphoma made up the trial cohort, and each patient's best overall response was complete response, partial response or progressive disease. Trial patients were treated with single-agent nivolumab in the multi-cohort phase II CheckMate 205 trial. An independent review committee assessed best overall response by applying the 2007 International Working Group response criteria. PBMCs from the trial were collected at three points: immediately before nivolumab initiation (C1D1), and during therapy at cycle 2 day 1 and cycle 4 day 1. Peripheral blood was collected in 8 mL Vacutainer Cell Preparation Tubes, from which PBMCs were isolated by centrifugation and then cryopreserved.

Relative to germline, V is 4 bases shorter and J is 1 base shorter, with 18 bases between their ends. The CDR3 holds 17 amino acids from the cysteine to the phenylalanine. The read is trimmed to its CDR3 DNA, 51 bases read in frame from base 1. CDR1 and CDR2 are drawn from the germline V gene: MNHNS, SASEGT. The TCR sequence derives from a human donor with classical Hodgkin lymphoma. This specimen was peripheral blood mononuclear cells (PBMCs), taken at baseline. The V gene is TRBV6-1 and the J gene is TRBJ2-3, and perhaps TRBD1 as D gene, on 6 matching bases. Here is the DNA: TGTGCCAGCAGTGCCTTTCGCAGGGGTGTTGGCACAGATACGCAGTATTTT. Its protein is CASSAFRRGVGTDTQYF.